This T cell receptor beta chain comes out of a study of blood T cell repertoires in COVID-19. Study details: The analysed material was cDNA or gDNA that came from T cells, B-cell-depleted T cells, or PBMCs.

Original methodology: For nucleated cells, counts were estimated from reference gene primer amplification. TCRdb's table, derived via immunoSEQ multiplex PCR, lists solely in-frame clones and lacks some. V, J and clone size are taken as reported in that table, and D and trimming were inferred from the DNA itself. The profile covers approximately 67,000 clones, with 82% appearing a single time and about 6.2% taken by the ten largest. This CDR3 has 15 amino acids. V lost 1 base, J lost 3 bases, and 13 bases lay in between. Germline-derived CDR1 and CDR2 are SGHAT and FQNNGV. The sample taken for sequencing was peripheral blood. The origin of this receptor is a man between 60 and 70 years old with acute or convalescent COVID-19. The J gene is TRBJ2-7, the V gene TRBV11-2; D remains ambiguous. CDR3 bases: TGTGCCAGCAGCTTAGTCGGCGGTTCGGTCTACGAGCAGTACTTC. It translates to CASSLVGGSVYEQYF.